This T cell receptor beta chain is from a study of CD8 T cells in Susac syndrome. General study findings and limits: As acknowledged by the study, its TCR sequencing and HLA analysis included a relatively small number of individuals.

Germline V CDR1 and CDR2: SNHLY, FYNNEI. Between the trimmed V and J ends, which lost 6 bases and 0 bases, there was a span of 12 bases. This CDR3 is built from 15 residues. Comments on this clonotype: Its antigen is unknown.

CD8+ and CD4+ T cells circulating in blood were sequenced for TCR beta. Reverse transcription of about 0.5 to 1 ug RNA was carried out with random hexamers. The amplification used immunoSEQ multiplex PCR on TCR beta CDR3; it spanned 54 Vbeta and 13 Jbeta. TCRdb re-derived calls from the immunoSEQ multiplex PCR reads in MiXCR, one entry per CDR3 protein. The sample lists about 190,000 distinct CDR3 sequences; over 85% were seen once. This clonotype originated in a human donor in good health. J is TRBJ1-5 and V is TRBV2; D not resolved. What was sequenced was CD4+ T cells from PBMCs. The CDR3 sequence: CASREESYSNQPQHF. In nucleotides, the CDR3 is TGTGCCAGCAGGGAGGAATCTTATAGCAATCAGCCCCAGCATTTT.